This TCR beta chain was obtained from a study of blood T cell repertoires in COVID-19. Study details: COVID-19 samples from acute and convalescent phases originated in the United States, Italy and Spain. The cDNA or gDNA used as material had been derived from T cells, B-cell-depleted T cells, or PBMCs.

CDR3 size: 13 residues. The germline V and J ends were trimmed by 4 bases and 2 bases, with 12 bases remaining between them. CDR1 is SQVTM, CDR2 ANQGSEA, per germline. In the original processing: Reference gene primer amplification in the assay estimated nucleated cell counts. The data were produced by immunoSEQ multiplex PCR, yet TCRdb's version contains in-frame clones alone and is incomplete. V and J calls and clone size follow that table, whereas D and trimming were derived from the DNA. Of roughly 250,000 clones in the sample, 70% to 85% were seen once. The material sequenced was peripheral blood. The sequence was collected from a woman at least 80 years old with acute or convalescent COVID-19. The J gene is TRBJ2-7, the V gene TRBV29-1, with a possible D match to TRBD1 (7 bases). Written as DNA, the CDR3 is TGCAGCGTTGGAGGCAGGGGGGCCTACGAGCAGTACTTC. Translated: CSVGGRGAYEQYF.